This T cell receptor beta chain originates from a study of blood T cell repertoires in COVID-19. Study details: Samples taken during acute and convalescent COVID-19 were collected in the United States, Italy and Spain. The analysed material was cDNA or gDNA that came from T cells, B-cell-depleted T cells, or PBMCs.

Seattle patients were enrolled while actively infected and followed longitudinally. This CDR3 region has 14 residues. Per the germline V gene, CDR1 is WSHSY and CDR2 is SAAADI. Trimming removed 6 bases from V and 4 bases from J; junction bases left unmatched: 6. Generated by immunoSEQ multiplex PCR, the TCRdb table keeps only in-frame clones and is missing some. The sample includes about 160,000 clones, more than 75% of them seen just once. V is TRBV10-2 and J is TRBJ2-1; 7 nucleotides line up with TRBD1. Input material: peripheral blood. This TCR was recovered from a woman aged 45 to 65 with COVID-19, enrolled during active disease. The CDR3 loop reads CASRKTGRYNEQFF. DNA of the CDR3: TGCGCCAGCAGAAAGACAGGGCGATACAATGAGCAGTTCTTC.